The next 25 T cell receptor beta chains were all read from a single sample in a study of T cell responses to AZD1222 COVID-19 vaccine. Libraries were prepared by immunoSEQ multiplex PCR; TCRdb keeps only in-frame clonotypes and omits some of them. The sample contains about 79,000 clones, 65% to 85% of which appear only once. The input for sequencing was peripheral blood, taken on day 0 of AZD1222 vaccination. The receptors originated from an adult in good health.

This clone was counted between two and nine times. The V and J genes are TRBV5-4 and TRBJ1-5; D ambiguous. Germline V gene lookup returns CDR1 SGHNT and CDR2 YYREEE (reference sequence). The CDR3 has 13 amino acids. V lost 3 bases and J lost 3, with 7 bases in between. The CDR3 spells CASSWGLNQPQHF. The CDR3, as DNA: TGTGCCAGCAGCTGGGGTCTCAATCAGCCCCAGCATTTT.

J is TRBJ2-7 and V is TRBV10-2; D is perhaps TRBD1 or TRBD2 (5 bases each). The CDR3 is 14 amino acids. V lost 6 bases and J lost 1, with 13 bases in between. Per germline, CDR1 WSHSY and CDR2 SAAADI. The CDR3 is CASRGRDGSYEQYF. The CDR3 DNA is TGCGCCAGCAGGGGCAGGGACGGGTCCTACGAGCAGTACTTC.

V usage is TRBV5-6 and J usage is TRBJ2-7; tentatively, D is TRBD1 (6 bases). Germline V lookup: CDR1 SGHDT, CDR2 YYEEEE. The V and J ends lost 7 bases and 1 base respectively, with 21 bases between them. The CDR3 length is 16 residues. The DNA of the CDR3 is TGTGCCAGCCCCTTTGAGAGACAGGATTTGTCCTACGAGCAGTACTTC. Translating gives CASPFERQDLSYEQYF.

V usage is TRBV2 and J usage is TRBJ2-2; 9 positions agree with TRBD1. The CDR3 is 15 amino acids. CDR1 and CDR2 from the germline V gene are SNHLY and FYNNEI. V was pared by 7 bases and J by 5 bases, with 8 bases of the junction left unmatched. This CDR3 reads CASNLQGAATGELFF. The CDR3 nucleotides are TGTGCCAGCAACCTACAGGGGGCGGCTACCGGGGAGCTGTTTTTT. Drawing the rest from reference TRBV2 and TRBJ2-2, the complete variable domain is EPEVTQTPSHQVTQMGQEVILRCVPISNHLYFYWYRQILGQKVEFLVSFYNNEISEKSEIFDDQFSVERPDGSNFTLKIRSTKLEDSAMYFCASNLQGAATGELFFGEGSRLTVL.

J is TRBJ1-1 and V is TRBV19; perhaps TRBD1 as D (5 bases). This CDR3 contains 13 residues. Germline-derived CDR1 and CDR2 are LNHDA and SQIVND (reference sequence). V lost 6 bases and J 1 base, leaving 9 bases between the germline ends. The CDR3: CASSGTPNTEAFF. CDR3 nucleotides: TGTGCCAGTAGCGGGACCCCGAACACTGAAGCTTTCTTT.

The rearrangement links TRBV10-2 to TRBJ2-7, with D possibly being TRBD2 (5 bases). V shed 3 bases and J shed 1 base, with 16 bases lying between them. The germline V gene has CDR1 WSHSY and CDR2 SAAADI. This CDR3 has 16 residues. CDR3 residues: CASSDPGAGRSYEQYF. For the CDR3, the DNA is TGCGCCAGCAGTGACCCCGGCGCGGGCAGGTCCTACGAGCAGTACTTC.

CDR3 sequence: CASSLGRGHQPQHF. The CDR3 DNA is TGTGCCAGCAGCTTAGGCAGGGGACACCAGCCCCAGCATTTT. The chain links TRBV11-2 to TRBJ1-5; TRBD1 is a possible D gene (6 bases). Trimming took off 1 base at V and 7 bases at J, with 11 bases between the two ends. Germline V lookup: CDR1 SGHAT, CDR2 FQNNGV. This CDR3 is built from 14 residues.

The rearrangement links TRBV2 to TRBJ1-1; D call uncertain. The V end lost 6 bases, the J end lost 4 bases, and 15 bases lay between the germline ends. The germline gives CDR1 SNHLY, CDR2 FYNNEI. The CDR3 runs 14 residues. CDR3 protein: CASSADSVGTEAFF. In nucleotides, the CDR3 is TGTGCCAGCAGCGCAGACTCCGTGGGCACTGAAGCTTTCTTT.

CDR3 protein: CASSLFGSSYNEQFF. For the CDR3, the DNA is TGTGCCAGCAGCTTATTTGGTAGCTCCTACAATGAGCAGTTCTTC. V gene TRBV7-6 combines with J gene TRBJ2-1; unclear D gene. This CDR3 spans 15 amino acids. Per germline, CDR1 SGHVS and CDR2 FNYEAQ. Deletions cut 2 bases from V and 0 bases from J, with 8 bases between.

This chain uses TRBV20-1 with TRBJ2-5; unclear D gene. Germline CDR1 is DFQATT and CDR2 is SNEGSKA (reference sequence). The CDR3 is made up of 11 amino acids. Trimming stripped 6 bases from V and 4 bases from J, with 9 bases between. CDR3 amino acids: CSATRTETQYF. The CDR3 DNA sequence: TGCAGTGCCACGCGGACAGAGACCCAGTACTTC.

The J gene is TRBJ1-5, the V gene TRBV4-2, with D maybe TRBD1 (6 bases). The V gene's germline CDR1 is LGHNA and CDR2 YNFKEQ. CDR3 length: 17 amino acids. Trimming removed 1 base from V and 6 bases from J, with 19 bases in between. The CDR3 region has the DNA TGTGCCAGCAGCCAAGTTTTCGGCAGGGGAATGGGTCAGCCCCAGCATTTT. Translated, it gives CASSQVFGRGMGQPQHF.

Remarks on this clone: Other DNA sequences in this specimen translate into the identical CDR3. The gene calls are TRBV7-9 and TRBJ2-7; a possible D gene is TRBD1 (6 bases). Germline assignment: CDR1 SEHNR and CDR2 FQNEAQ (reference sequence). The CDR3 is 13 residues long. Deletions cut 5 bases from V and 0 bases from J, with 8 bases between. CDR3 sequence reads: CASSLDSSYEQYF. CDR3 sequence (DNA): TGTGCCAGCAGCCTGGACAGCTCCTACGAGCAGTACTTC.

The chain recombines TRBV2 with TRBJ2-7; D is unresolved. The CDR3 spans 13 residues. The germline V gene encodes CDR1 SNHLY and CDR2 FYNNEI. The V and J ends lost 6 bases and 2 bases respectively, with 11 bases between them. The CDR3 reads CASREINPYEQYF. In DNA, the CDR3 is TGTGCCAGCAGGGAGATTAATCCCTACGAGCAGTACTTC.

The rearrangement uses TRBV4-1 and TRBJ2-1; TRBD2 aligns across 11 bases. The CDR3 consists of 17 residues. J lost 2 bases, V lost 0 bases, and 3 bases had no gene match. Per the germline V gene, CDR1 is MGHRA and CDR2 is YSYEKL. Here the CDR3 DNA reads TGCGCCAGCAGCCAAGAACCTAGCGGGGGGCCCTACAATGAGCAGTTCTTC. It specifies CASSQEPSGGPYNEQFF.

The chain has TRBV6-5 and TRBJ1-5; D ambiguous. The V and J ends lost 11 bases and 5 bases respectively, with 16 bases between them. This CDR3 spans 13 amino acids. Per the germline V gene, CDR1 is MNHEY and CDR2 is SVGAGI. CDR3 in DNA: TGTGCCGGGAGAAGGAATCTTTATCAGCCCCAGCATTTT. Translation: CAGRRNLYQPQHF.

This clone was picked up one time. The chain employs TRBV15 and TRBJ2-1; no clear D gene. CDR1 is LNHNV, CDR2 YYDKDF, per germline (reference sequence). The CDR3 is made up of 12 amino acids. V was shortened by 3 bases and J by 4 bases, with 4 bases between the two germline ends. The CDR3 region has the DNA TGTGCCACCAGCAGCGATTACAATGAGCAGTTCTTC. Translated, it gives CATSSDYNEQFF.

The DNA for the CDR3 is TGTGCCAGCAGTCCAGGGGGCGATACGCAGTATTTT. Translation: CASSPGGDTQYF. The chain uses TRBV25-1 and TRBJ2-3; 8 bases map to TRBD1. CDR3 length: 12 residues. The germline V gene encodes CDR1 MGHDK and CDR2 SYGVNS. V lost 5 bases to trimming and J lost 6 bases; unmatched junction nucleotides: 1. The full variable domain, with the rest looked up from reference TRBV25-1 and TRBJ2-3, is EADIYQTPRYLVIGTGKKITLECSQTMGHDKMYWYQQDPGMELHLIHYSYGVNSTEKGDLSSESTVSRIRTEHFPLTLESARPSHTSQYLCASSPGGDTQYFGPGTRLTVL.

V usage is TRBV12-3 or TRBV12-4 and J usage is TRBJ2-7, with TRBD1 matching 7 bases. The CDR3 spans 13 residues. Trimming at V came to 3 bases and at J to 12 bases, leaving 11 bases not matched to a gene. The CDR3 DNA reads as TGTGCCAGCAGTTTGTCGGGGACAGCCGTCTTGTACTTC. It codes for CASSLSGTAVLYF.

V gene TRBV28 combines with J gene TRBJ2-7; 10 positions match TRBD1. V dropped 5 bases and J dropped 4; count of bases not matched to a gene: 8. CDR3 length: 15 amino acids. The germline CDR1 and CDR2 sequences are MDHEN and SYDVKM. CDR3 sequence reads: CASSPYSGQGYEQYF. DNA for the CDR3: TGTGCCAGCAGTCCGTATTCGGGACAGGGGTACGAGCAGTACTTC.

This chain links TRBV29-1 with TRBJ2-7, with TRBD2 as a possible D gene (7 bases). V dropped 4 bases and J dropped 3 bases, with 10 bases sitting between them. The CDR3 contains 12 residues. Germline V gene sequence: CDR1 SQVTM, CDR2 ANQGSEA. CDR3 region: CSVGGGLYEQYF. Written as DNA, the CDR3 is TGCAGCGTTGGGGGGGGGCTCTACGAGCAGTACTTC.

The chain employs TRBV5-1 and TRBJ2-6; 10 bases match TRBD2. Germline V gene data show CDR1 as SGHRS and CDR2 as YFSETQ. The V segment lost 2 bases and the J segment 3 bases; nucleotides outside the gene matches: 8. The CDR3 has 18 amino acids. Here the CDR3 DNA reads TGCGCCAGCAGCTTAGGACTAGCGGATGCTCTTGGGGCCAACGTCCTGACTTTC. It specifies CASSLGLADALGANVLTF.

J is TRBJ1-1 and V is TRBV15; maybe TRBD1 (6 bases). Per germline, CDR1 LNHNV and CDR2 YYDKDF (reference sequence). The CDR3 runs 15 residues. V was cut by 4 bases and J by 8 bases, with 20 bases left in between. CDR3 protein: CATSTVLPGEAEAFF. The CDR3 region has the DNA TGTGCCACCAGCACTGTTCTCCCAGGGGAGGCGGAAGCTTTCTTT.

This clone was seen a handful of times. This sequence joins TRBV5-4 and TRBJ1-2; 7 bases match TRBD1. Germline values: CDR1 SGHNT, CDR2 YYREEE (reference sequence). CDR3 length: 11 amino acids. J gave up 8 bases and V 4 bases, and 2 bases lay outside the gene matches. The CDR3 region has the DNA TGTGCCAGCAGCGACAGGGTCGGCTACACCTTC. This translates into CASSDRVGYTF.

This chain links TRBV5-8 with TRBJ2-1; perhaps TRBD2 as D (5 bases). V lost 7 bases and J lost 8, with 22 bases in between. The CDR3 has 15 residues. Germline loops: CDR1 SGHTS, CDR2 YDEGEE. CDR3 nucleotide sequence: TGTGCCAGCTGGCAGCTGGAGGCCGGGGTGCATGAGCAGTTCTTC. It translates to CASWQLEAGVHEQFF.

This clone was detected once. CDR3 sequence reads: CSALGLAGVSTDTQYF. The CDR3 bases are TGCAGCGCCCTGGGGTTGGCGGGGGTTAGCACAGATACGCAGTATTTT. This rearrangement joins TRBV29-1 to TRBJ2-3; 7 nucleotides align to TRBD2. CDR1 is SQVTM and CDR2 is ANQGSEA in the germline V gene. The trim removed 7 bases at V and 0 bases at J, leaving 13 bases unmatched. The CDR3 covers 16 residues.